These T cell receptor beta chains were read from a single sample in a study of OX40 agonist ivuxolimab in advanced cancers. Sequencing used immunoSEQ multiplex PCR; TCRdb keeps in-frame clones, though not all of them. The top ten clones hold over 7.5% of a sample with just under 65,000 clones, almost 85% of them seen once. The material was CD4+ or CD8+ T cells sorted from blood, obtained in a trial of the OX40 agonist ivuxolimab. Receptors originate from an adult with an advanced solid tumor such as melanoma, head and neck, liver or kidney cancer. Each CDR3 is given with its conserved first and last residue. Fields, in order: clone size, D gene, V gene, CDR3 length, J gene, CDR3 protein, CDR3 DNA. The D gene is left open where the match is weak. The listing skips clone size in some rows; elsewhere it reads once, few, many or a size class.

clone_size: few
d_call: TRBD1
v_call: TRBV7-8
cdr3_length: 14
j_call: TRBJ2-7
cdr3_aa: CASSLRQGPYEQYF
cdr3_nt: TGTGCCAGCAGCTTAAGACAGGGGCCCTACGAGCAGTACTTC

clone_size: .
d_call: .
v_call: TRBV6-1
cdr3_length: 13
j_call: TRBJ2-1
cdr3_aa: CASSELAPNEQFF
cdr3_nt: TGTGCCAGCAGTGAACTCGCCCCGAATGAGCAGTTCTTC

clone_size: .
d_call: TRBD2
v_call: TRBV29-1
cdr3_length: 16
j_call: TRBJ2-1
cdr3_aa: CSVEPLQREPYNEQFF
cdr3_nt: TGCAGCGTTGAACCGCTCCAGCGGGAGCCCTACAATGAGCAGTTCTTC

clone_size: .
d_call: .
v_call: TRBV6-5
cdr3_length: 14
j_call: TRBJ2-7
cdr3_aa: CASSSEDGIYEQYF
cdr3_nt: TGTGCCAGCAGTTCAGAGGACGGGATCTACGAGCAGTACTTC

clone_size: .
d_call: TRBD1
v_call: TRBV30
cdr3_length: 18
j_call: TRBJ1-5
cdr3_aa: CAWSSGTGPPNSNQPQHF
cdr3_nt: TGTGCCTGGAGTTCAGGGACAGGCCCTCCTAATAGCAATCAGCCCCAGCATTTT

clone_size: once
d_call: .
v_call: TRBV6-1
cdr3_length: 14
j_call: TRBJ2-7
cdr3_aa: CASIRTVLTYEQYF
cdr3_nt: TGTGCCAGCATTAGGACAGTCCTTACCTACGAGCAGTACTTC

clone_size: .
d_call: .
v_call: TRBV5-1
cdr3_length: 14
j_call: TRBJ2-2
cdr3_aa: CASSMDTNTGELFF
cdr3_nt: TGCGCCAGCAGCATGGACACAAACACCGGGGAGCTGTTTTTT

clone_size: .
d_call: .
v_call: TRBV10-2
cdr3_length: 16
j_call: TRBJ2-7
cdr3_aa: CASSDSTAFLSYEQYF
cdr3_nt: TGCGCCAGCAGTGACTCGACAGCGTTCCTGAGCTACGAGCAGTACTTC

clone_size: .
d_call: TRBD2
v_call: TRBV5-6
cdr3_length: 14
j_call: TRBJ2-7
cdr3_aa: CASSTAGGAYEQYF
cdr3_nt: TGTGCCAGTAGTACGGCGGGAGGGGCCTACGAGCAGTACTTC

clone_size: .
d_call: TRBD1
v_call: TRBV7-2
cdr3_length: 12
j_call: TRBJ2-4
cdr3_aa: CASRQGADIQYF
cdr3_nt: TGTGCCAGCAGGCAGGGGGCGGACATTCAGTACTTC

clone_size: .
d_call: .
v_call: TRBV5-1
cdr3_length: 15
j_call: TRBJ1-4
cdr3_aa: CASSSGDTPDEKLFF
cdr3_nt: TGCGCCAGCAGCTCGGGGGATACCCCGGATGAAAAACTGTTTTTT

clone_size: few
d_call: TRBD1
v_call: TRBV7-9
cdr3_length: 14
j_call: TRBJ2-7
cdr3_aa: CASSEQGFSYEQYF
cdr3_nt: TGTGCCAGCAGCGAACAGGGGTTTAGCTACGAGCAGTACTTC

clone_size: .
d_call: .
v_call: TRBV7-9
cdr3_length: 17
j_call: TRBJ2-2
cdr3_aa: CASSLGGVTANTGELFF
cdr3_nt: TGTGCCAGCAGCTTAGGCGGGGTAACAGCAAACACCGGGGAGCTGTTTTTT

clone_size: .
d_call: .
v_call: TRBV10-3
cdr3_length: 12
j_call: TRBJ2-7
cdr3_aa: CAISLTGYEQYF
cdr3_nt: TGTGCCATCAGCCTGACAGGCTACGAGCAGTACTTC

clone_size: .
d_call: TRBD1
v_call: TRBV19
cdr3_length: 16
j_call: TRBJ2-2
cdr3_aa: CASMLIRGQGPGELFF
cdr3_nt: TGTGCCAGTATGCTGATTAGGGGACAGGGGCCCGGGGAGCTGTTTTTT

clone_size: .
d_call: TRBD1
v_call: TRBV4-2
cdr3_length: 17
j_call: TRBJ2-1
cdr3_aa: CASSQYLIGQGANEQFF
cdr3_nt: TGTGCCAGCAGCCAATACCTCATCGGACAGGGGGCAAATGAGCAGTTCTTC

clone_size: few
d_call: .
v_call: TRBV13
cdr3_length: 13
j_call: TRBJ1-3
cdr3_aa: CASSFDTGNTIYF
cdr3_nt: TGTGCCAGCAGCTTCGACACTGGAAACACCATATATTTT

clone_size: .
d_call: TRBD1
v_call: TRBV4-3
cdr3_length: 14
j_call: TRBJ1-2
cdr3_aa: CASSPQTGRSGYTF
cdr3_nt: TGCGCCAGCAGTCCCCAGACAGGGCGGAGTGGCTACACCTTC

clone_size: .
d_call: .
v_call: TRBV5-1
cdr3_length: 13
j_call: TRBJ2-5
cdr3_aa: CASRAAVQETQYF
cdr3_nt: TGCGCCAGCAGAGCTGCGGTCCAAGAGACCCAGTACTTC

clone_size: few
d_call: .
v_call: TRBV2
cdr3_length: 14
j_call: TRBJ1-2
cdr3_aa: CASKGVVGWGGYTF
cdr3_nt: TGTGCCAGCAAAGGAGTGGTCGGCTGGGGCGGCTACACCTTC

clone_size: .
d_call: TRBD1
v_call: TRBV13
cdr3_length: 15
j_call: TRBJ1-6
cdr3_aa: CASSSAQGYNSPLHF
cdr3_nt: TGTGCCAGCAGCTCAGCACAGGGGTATAATTCACCCCTCCACTTT

clone_size: .
d_call: TRBD1
v_call: TRBV27
cdr3_length: 13
j_call: TRBJ2-7
cdr3_aa: CASTLTGGYEQYF
cdr3_nt: TGTGCCAGCACCCTGACAGGGGGCTACGAGCAGTACTTC

clone_size: .
d_call: .
v_call: TRBV7-8
cdr3_length: 16
j_call: TRBJ1-2
cdr3_aa: CASSLGTTVYNYGYTF
cdr3_nt: TGTGCCAGCAGCTTAGGTACAACAGTTTATAACTATGGCTACACCTTC

clone_size: .
d_call: .
v_call: TRBV13
cdr3_length: 14
j_call: TRBJ1-4
cdr3_aa: CASSLEATNEKLFF
cdr3_nt: TGTGCCAGCAGCTTAGAAGCAACTAATGAAAAACTGTTTTTT

clone_size: .
d_call: TRBD1
v_call: TRBV7-9
cdr3_length: 14
j_call: TRBJ1-6
cdr3_aa: CASSSGQYNSPLHF
cdr3_nt: TGTGCCAGCAGCTCGGGACAGTATAATTCACCCCTCCACTTT

clone_size: .
d_call: TRBD2
v_call: TRBV11-3
cdr3_length: 14
j_call: TRBJ2-7
cdr3_aa: CASSPWGGRNEQYF
cdr3_nt: TGTGCCAGCAGCCCTTGGGGCGGGAGAAACGAGCAGTACTTC

clone_size: .
d_call: TRBD2
v_call: TRBV4-3
cdr3_length: 16
j_call: TRBJ2-1
cdr3_aa: CASSQASGGLYNEQFF
cdr3_nt: TGCGCCAGCAGCCAAGCTAGCGGGGGCCTATACAATGAGCAGTTCTTC

clone_size: .
d_call: .
v_call: TRBV27
cdr3_length: 13
j_call: TRBJ2-7
cdr3_aa: CASSRTPVGEQYF
cdr3_nt: TGTGCCAGCAGTCGGACACCCGTTGGCGAGCAGTACTTC

clone_size: .
d_call: .
v_call: TRBV11-3
cdr3_length: 16
j_call: TRBJ2-7
cdr3_aa: CASSQDAFGAAYEQYF
cdr3_nt: TGTGCCAGCAGCCAGGATGCATTCGGGGCAGCCTACGAGCAGTACTTC

clone_size: .
d_call: .
v_call: TRBV27
cdr3_length: 17
j_call: TRBJ1-3
cdr3_aa: CASSSLSGRDSRNTIYF
cdr3_nt: TGTGCCAGCAGTTCCCTCTCCGGGAGGGACTCGAGAAACACCATATATTTT

clone_size: .
d_call: TRBD2
v_call: TRBV5-1
cdr3_length: 16
j_call: TRBJ2-3
cdr3_aa: CASKPPLAGGTDTQYF
cdr3_nt: TGCGCCAGCAAGCCCCCCCTAGCGGGAGGCACAGATACGCAGTATTTT

clone_size: .
d_call: .
v_call: TRBV5-1
cdr3_length: 15
j_call: TRBJ1-1
cdr3_aa: CASSAKDLMNTEAFF
cdr3_nt: TGCGCCAGCAGCGCGAAGGACCTAATGAACACTGAAGCTTTCTTT

clone_size: once
d_call: .
v_call: TRBV6-4
cdr3_length: 13
j_call: TRBJ2-3
cdr3_aa: CASSETFGDTQYF
cdr3_nt: TGTGCCAGCAGTGAAACGTTTGGGGATACGCAGTATTTT

clone_size: .
d_call: TRBD1
v_call: TRBV28
cdr3_length: 12
j_call: TRBJ1-5
cdr3_aa: CASRGQRTPQHF
cdr3_nt: TGTGCCAGCAGGGGACAGCGAACCCCCCAGCATTTT

clone_size: .
d_call: TRBD1
v_call: TRBV5-1
cdr3_length: 17
j_call: TRBJ2-5
cdr3_aa: CASSFGIQGAGQETQYF
cdr3_nt: TGCGCCAGCAGCTTTGGGATACAGGGGGCAGGCCAAGAGACCCAGTACTTC

clone_size: few
d_call: TRBD2
v_call: TRBV9
cdr3_length: 15
j_call: TRBJ2-5
cdr3_aa: CASSVAGGLEETQYF
cdr3_nt: TGTGCCAGCAGCGTAGCGGGGGGGCTGGAAGAGACCCAGTACTTC

clone_size: .
d_call: .
v_call: TRBV18
cdr3_length: 14
j_call: TRBJ2-5
cdr3_aa: CASSPRLEGETQYF
cdr3_nt: TGTGCCAGCTCACCACGGCTAGAGGGGGAGACCCAGTACTTC

clone_size: .
d_call: .
v_call: TRBV13
cdr3_length: 14
j_call: TRBJ1-1
cdr3_aa: CASPRGGLGTEAFF
cdr3_nt: TGTGCCAGTCCAAGAGGAGGGTTGGGCACTGAAGCTTTCTTT

clone_size: .
d_call: TRBD1
v_call: TRBV7-9
cdr3_length: 14
j_call: TRBJ2-3
cdr3_aa: CASSARQGTDTQYF
cdr3_nt: TGTGCCAGCAGCGCGAGACAGGGAACAGATACGCAGTATTTT

clone_size: .
d_call: .
v_call: TRBV19
cdr3_length: 13
j_call: TRBJ2-3
cdr3_aa: CASKYVGTDTQYF
cdr3_nt: TGTGCCAGTAAATACGTAGGGACAGATACGCAGTATTTT

clone_size: .
d_call: TRBD2
v_call: TRBV12-5
cdr3_length: 16
j_call: TRBJ2-1
cdr3_aa: CASGLVEAGLYNEQFF
cdr3_nt: TGTGCTAGTGGTTTGGTAGAAGCGGGACTCTACAATGAGCAGTTCTTC

clone_size: .
d_call: TRBD1
v_call: TRBV18
cdr3_length: 19
j_call: TRBJ2-6
cdr3_aa: CASSPIGQDTHSGANVLTF
cdr3_nt: TGTGCCAGCTCGCCTATCGGACAGGACACTCACTCTGGGGCCAACGTCCTGACTTTC

clone_size: .
d_call: .
v_call: TRBV11-2
cdr3_length: 14
j_call: TRBJ2-5
cdr3_aa: CASSFLGGWETQYF
cdr3_nt: TGTGCCAGCAGCTTCCTTGGGGGTTGGGAGACCCAGTACTTC

clone_size: .
d_call: TRBD1
v_call: TRBV4-3
cdr3_length: 15
j_call: TRBJ1-2
cdr3_aa: CASSQDRPGGDGYTF
cdr3_nt: TGCGCCAGCAGCCAAGATCGACCAGGGGGCGATGGCTACACCTTC